These 15 T cell receptor beta chains were all obtained from the same sample, sequenced in a study of early T cells in non-severe SARS-CoV-2 infection. TCRdb fed the 5' RACE reads into MiXCR, producing one record per CDR3 protein. Of approximately 71,000 distinct CDR3 sequences listed, more than 9% are singletons. Input material: whole blood. All receptors derive from an adult who was a healthcare worker with PCR-confirmed SARS-CoV-2 infection or an uninfected control (not recorded which).

This clonotype appeared a few times. The chain has TRBV3-1 and TRBJ2-7, with TRBD1 identical over 7 bases. The CDR3 runs 13 residues. The V gene end was trimmed by 2 bases and the J gene end by 4 bases; junction bases not matched to a gene: 2. Per germline, CDR1 LGHDT and CDR2 YNNKEL (reference sequence). CDR3 sequence (DNA): TGTGCCAGCAGCCAAATGACAGGGTACGAGCAGTACTTC. Encoded protein: CASSQMTGYEQYF.

This clonotype was seen a few times. The V and J genes are TRBV6-2 or TRBV6-3 and TRBJ1-1; 9 bases are a match to TRBD1. V shed 2 bases, J shed 5 bases, and the junction held 3 bases outside the gene matches. From germline, CDR1 is MNHEY and CDR2 SVGEGT. The CDR3 has 14 residues. CDR3 bases: TGTGCCAGCAGTTACGTGGACAGGGGAACTGAAGCTTTCTTT. Amino acid sequence: CASSYVDRGTEAFF.

Only a few counts were recorded for this clonotype. The chain uses TRBV6-1 and TRBJ1-5; TRBD1 agrees at 8 bases. V lost 11 bases, J lost 7 bases, and 7 bases stayed unmatched. Looked up from germline, CDR1 is MNHNS and CDR2 is SASEGT. The CDR3 has 12 amino acids. As DNA, the CDR3 is TGTGCCTCTGGACAGGGTGTCCAGCCCCAGCATTTT. It specifies CASGQGVQPQHF.

This clonotype was seen a handful of times. The chain carries TRBV9 and TRBJ2-3; no firm D call. This CDR3 has 12 residues. V was trimmed by 4 bases and J by 2 bases, leaving 5 bases between them. Germline CDR1 reads SGDLS; CDR2 reads YYNGEE. CDR3 DNA: TGTGCCAGCAGCCCCGTCACAGATACGCAGTATTTT. As protein: CASSPVTDTQYF.

J is TRBJ1-1 and V is TRBV12-3 or TRBV12-4; D is unclear. V was trimmed by 2 bases and J by 0 bases, leaving 4 bases between them. This CDR3 region has 13 residues. The CDR3 loop is CASSLKLNTEAFF. As DNA, the CDR3 is TGTGCCAGCAGTTTAAAGTTGAACACTGAAGCTTTCTTT.

Comments on this clonotype: This sequence may be a read error, since a much larger clone differs from it by one base. This chain connects TRBV5-1 to TRBJ1-4; D is unresolved. The CDR3 has 14 amino acids. Germline lookup yields CDR1 SGHRS and CDR2 YFSETQ. V lost 4 bases to trimming and J lost 0 bases, with 7 bases between them. DNA of the CDR3: TGCGCCAGCAGCCTCAGGCCAACTAATGAAAAACTGTTTTTT. The encoded protein is CASSLRPTNEKLFF.

This clonotype has just a few counts. CDR3: CASSLGHTGGGGELFF. The CDR3 coding sequence is TGTGCCAGCAGCTTAGGCCATACAGGGGGAGGCGGGGAGCTGTTTTTT. J is TRBJ2-2 and V is TRBV11-2, with 8 bases identical to TRBD1. J gave up 7 bases and V 1 base, and 8 bases lay outside the gene matches. Germline CDR1 is SGHAT and CDR2 is FQNNGV. The CDR3 covers 16 residues.

The chain is built from TRBV20-1 and TRBJ2-1; D not resolved. CDR1 DFQATT and CDR2 SNEGSKA come from the germline V gene (reference sequence). The V gene lost 0 bases and the J gene lost 1 base, with 19 bases spanning the gap. The CDR3 covers 18 residues. The CDR3 loop is CSARDIRADFRSYNEQFF. As DNA, the CDR3 is TGCAGTGCTAGAGATATAAGGGCAGACTTTAGGTCCTACAATGAGCAGTTCTTC.

This clonotype occurred many times. J is TRBJ2-4 and V is TRBV20-1; no definite D call. CDR1 and CDR2 (germline): DFQATT, SNEGSKA (reference sequence). Trimming took off 3 bases at V and 1 base at J, with 10 bases between the two ends. The CDR3 contains 14 residues. The CDR3: CSASLVRAKNIQYF. For the CDR3, the DNA is TGCAGTGCTAGTCTGGTCCGGGCCAAAAACATTCAGTACTTC.

This clonotype was seen repeatedly, ten times or more. V gene TRBV7-2 combines with J gene TRBJ1-2, with no clear D. The CDR3 has 16 residues. Germline V gene lookup returns CDR1 SGHTA and CDR2 FQGNSA. Trimming removed 1 base at V and 0 bases at J, with 12 bases between. CDR3 in DNA: TGTGCCAGCAGCTTAGACGGGCAGGCAGCTAACTATGGCTACACCTTC. It specifies CASSLDGQAANYGYTF.

The J gene is TRBJ2-3, the V gene TRBV24-1; D possibly corresponds to TRBD1 (6 bases). V was trimmed by 3 bases and J by 0 bases, leaving 9 bases between them. CDR1 and CDR2 (germline): KGHDR, SFDVKD. This CDR3 spans 15 amino acids. CDR3 in amino acids: CATSDEGGSTDTQYF. CDR3 sequence (DNA): TGTGCCACCAGTGATGAAGGGGGAAGCACAGATACGCAGTATTTT.

This clonotype appeared a few times. This sequence joins TRBV5-5 and TRBJ2-5, with a possible D match to TRBD2 (6 bases). V lost 3 bases and J 5 bases, leaving 17 bases between the germline ends. Germline CDR1 is SGHKS and CDR2 is YYEKEE (reference sequence). CDR3 length equals 15 residues. The CDR3 sequence: CASSSVTSSAETQYF. DNA of the CDR3: TGTGCCAGCAGCTCGGTTACTAGCTCCGCGGAGACCCAGTACTTC.

A word on this clonotype: This may be a read error: a much more frequent sequence differs by one nucleotide. The chain is built from TRBV14 and TRBJ2-2; unclear D gene. CDR1 SGHDN and CDR2 FVKESK come from the germline V gene. V was shortened by 0 bases and J by 7 bases, with 6 bases between the two germline ends. The CDR3 totals 13 residues. CDR3 DNA: TGTGCCAGCAGCCAAGATTTAGACGGGGAGCTGTTTTTT. Encoded protein: CASSQDLDGELFF. Combining the CDR3 with reference TRBV14 and TRBJ2-2 gives the whole variable domain EAGVTQFPSHSVIEKGQTVTLRCDPISGHDNLYWYRRVMGKEIKFLLHFVKESKQDESGMPNNRFLAERTGGTYSTLKVQPAELEDSGVYFCASSQDLDGELFFGEGSRLTVL.

The table lists this clonotype with many counts. The J gene is TRBJ2-4, the V gene TRBV20-1, with D tentatively TRBD1 (6 bases). Trimming left V 6 bases short and J 7 bases short, with 19 bases between. The CDR3 consists of 14 residues. Germline CDR1 reads DFQATT; CDR2 reads SNEGSKA (reference sequence). The CDR3 DNA reads TGCAGTGCGCCGGAACAGGGAGTATGGAACATTCAGTACTTC. The encoded protein is CSAPEQGVWNIQYF.

In this sample, this clonotype turned up many times. The chain has TRBV5-1 and TRBJ2-7; D may be TRBD1 or TRBD2 (6 bases each). Germline V gene data show CDR1 as SGHRS and CDR2 as YFSETQ. V lost 0 bases, J lost 2 bases, and 9 bases lay in between. The CDR3 consists of 14 residues. In DNA form, the CDR3 reads TGCGCCAGCAGCTTGGTACGGGGGCCCTACGAGCAGTACTTC. Its protein product is CASSLVRGPYEQYF.